This T cell receptor (beta chain) was sequenced for a study of shared clonotypes between healthy human individuals. The study, taken as a whole, reports: When naive CD4 clonotypes were compared across several donors, approximately 5% were shared. Donor clonotype sharing was expected to depend on sequencing depth.

A note on this clone: Its antigen is unidentified.

For every subset, genomic DNA was evenly distributed across several immunoSEQ plates. The method was immunoSEQ multiplex PCR; TCRdb's version includes in-frame clones alone and lacks a portion of them. The sample yields 2 million to 2.5 million clones, approximately 95% seen once. The receptor comes from a man aged 18 to 29 in good health. Some clones in this sample may be carry-over from other donors' samples. Sequencing input: naive CD4+ T cells from PBMCs. As to subset: CD45RA+ positively selected.

This CDR3 reads CASSLGKINTEAFF. The CDR3 region has the DNA TGTGCCAGCAGTTTAGGAAAGATTAACACTGAAGCTTTCTTT. The V call is TRBV28, the J call TRBJ1-1, with D unclear. V shed 2 bases and J shed 2 bases, with 9 bases lying between them. The CDR3 totals 14 residues. CDR1 is MDHEN and CDR2 is SYDVKM in the germline V gene.